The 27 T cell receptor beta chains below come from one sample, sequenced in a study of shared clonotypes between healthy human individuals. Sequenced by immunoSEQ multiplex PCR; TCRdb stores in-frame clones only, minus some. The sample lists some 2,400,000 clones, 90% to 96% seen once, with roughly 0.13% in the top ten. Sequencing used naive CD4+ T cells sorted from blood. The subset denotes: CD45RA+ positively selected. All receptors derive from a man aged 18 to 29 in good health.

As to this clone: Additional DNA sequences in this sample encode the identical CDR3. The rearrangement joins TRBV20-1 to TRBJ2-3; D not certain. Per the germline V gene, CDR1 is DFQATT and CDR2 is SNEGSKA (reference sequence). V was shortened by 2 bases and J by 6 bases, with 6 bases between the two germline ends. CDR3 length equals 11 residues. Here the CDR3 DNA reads TGCAGTGCTAGACGGTTGGATACGCAGTATTTT. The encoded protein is CSARRLDTQYF.

CDR3 bases: TGTGCCAGCAGTCGACTAGCGGGAGTCCTTAATGAGCAGTTCTTC. Amino acid sequence: CASSRLAGVLNEQFF. The rearrangement uses TRBV6-6 and TRBJ2-1, with 12 bases that match TRBD2. Germline CDR1 is MNHNY and CDR2 is SVGAGI (reference sequence). The J segment lost 7 bases and the V segment lost 5 bases, leaving 6 bases of the junction unmatched. The CDR3 runs 15 residues.

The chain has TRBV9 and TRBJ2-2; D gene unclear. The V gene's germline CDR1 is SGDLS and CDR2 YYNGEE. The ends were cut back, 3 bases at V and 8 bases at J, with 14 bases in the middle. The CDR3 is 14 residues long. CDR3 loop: CASSADPFLGELFF. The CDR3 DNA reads TGTGCCAGCAGCGCGGACCCCTTTTTGGGGGAGCTGTTTTTT.

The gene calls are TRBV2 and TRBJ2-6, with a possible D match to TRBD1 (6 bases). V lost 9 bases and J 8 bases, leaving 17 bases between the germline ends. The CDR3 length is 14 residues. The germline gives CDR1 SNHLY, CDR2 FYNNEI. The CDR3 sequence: CASQTDRGSNVLTF. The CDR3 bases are TGTGCCAGTCAGACGGACAGAGGTTCCAACGTCCTGACTTTC. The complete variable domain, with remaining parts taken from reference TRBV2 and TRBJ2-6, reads EPEVTQTPSHQVTQMGQEVILRCVPISNHLYFYWYRQILGQKVEFLVSFYNNEISEKSEIFDDQFSVERPDGSNFTLKIRSTKLEDSAMYFCASQTDRGSNVLTFGAGSRLTVL.

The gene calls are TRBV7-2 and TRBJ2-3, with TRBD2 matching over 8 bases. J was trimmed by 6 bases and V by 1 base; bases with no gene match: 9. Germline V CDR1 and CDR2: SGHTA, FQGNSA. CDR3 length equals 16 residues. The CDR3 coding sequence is TGTGCCAGCAGCTTAGGTCTGGGACTAGTGACCGATACGCAGTATTTT. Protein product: CASSLGLGLVTDTQYF.

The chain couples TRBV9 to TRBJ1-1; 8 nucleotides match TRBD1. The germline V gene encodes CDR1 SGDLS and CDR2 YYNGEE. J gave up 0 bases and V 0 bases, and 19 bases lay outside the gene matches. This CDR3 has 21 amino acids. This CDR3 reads CASSVDPGGGLGLRMNTEAFF. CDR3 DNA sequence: TGTGCCAGCAGCGTAGACCCAGGGGGCGGTTTGGGTCTACGGATGAACACTGAAGCTTTCTTT.

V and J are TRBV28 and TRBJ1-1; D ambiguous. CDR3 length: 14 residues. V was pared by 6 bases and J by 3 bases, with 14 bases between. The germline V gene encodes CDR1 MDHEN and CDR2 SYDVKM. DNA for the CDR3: TGTGCCAGCAGGACGGACTCACCTCACACTGAAGCTTTCTTT. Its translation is CASRTDSPHTEAFF.

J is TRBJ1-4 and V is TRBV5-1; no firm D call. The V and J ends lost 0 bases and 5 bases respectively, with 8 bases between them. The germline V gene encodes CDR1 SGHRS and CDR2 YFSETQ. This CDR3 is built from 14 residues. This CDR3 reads CASSLGNQNEKLFF. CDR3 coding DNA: TGCGCCAGCAGCTTGGGAAACCAAAATGAAAAACTGTTTTTT.

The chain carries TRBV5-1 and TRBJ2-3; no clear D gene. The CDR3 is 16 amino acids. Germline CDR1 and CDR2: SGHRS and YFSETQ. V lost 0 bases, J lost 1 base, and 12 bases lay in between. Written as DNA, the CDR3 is TGCGCCAGCAGCTTGGGCGTCCTAGGCGGCACAGATACGCAGTATTTT. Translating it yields CASSLGVLGGTDTQYF.

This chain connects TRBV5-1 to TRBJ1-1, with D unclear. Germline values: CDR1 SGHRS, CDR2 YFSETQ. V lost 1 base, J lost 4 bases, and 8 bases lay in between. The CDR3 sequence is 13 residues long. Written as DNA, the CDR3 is TGCGCCAGCAGCTTGCAACAGCTCACTGAAGCTTTCTTT. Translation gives CASSLQQLTEAFF.

The CDR3 sequence is CASSFGLGMFF. CDR3 coding DNA: TGTGCCAGCAGCTTCGGGTTAGGGATGTTTTTT. V gene TRBV7-8 combines with J gene TRBJ1-4, with D unclear. Per the germline V gene, CDR1 is SGHVS and CDR2 is FQNEAQ. The CDR3 has 11 amino acids. Between the trimmed V and J ends, which lost 3 bases and 15 bases, there was a span of 11 bases. Filled out from reference TRBV7-8 and TRBJ1-4, the complete variable domain reads GAGVSQSPRYKVAKRGQDVALRCDPISGHVSLFWYQQALGQGPEFLTYFQNEAQLDKSGLPSDRFFAERPEGSVSTLKIQRTQQEDSAVYLCASSFGLGMFFGSGTQLSVL.

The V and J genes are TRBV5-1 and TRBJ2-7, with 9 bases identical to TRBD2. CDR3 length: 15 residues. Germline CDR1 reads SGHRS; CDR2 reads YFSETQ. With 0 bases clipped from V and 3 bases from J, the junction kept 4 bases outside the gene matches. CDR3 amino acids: CASSLGLAVGYEQYF. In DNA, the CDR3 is TGCGCCAGCAGCTTGGGACTAGCGGTAGGCTACGAGCAGTACTTC.

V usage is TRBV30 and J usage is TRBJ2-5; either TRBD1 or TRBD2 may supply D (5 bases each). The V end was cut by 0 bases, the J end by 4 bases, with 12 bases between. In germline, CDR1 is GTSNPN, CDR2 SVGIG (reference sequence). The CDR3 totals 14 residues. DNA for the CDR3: TGTGCCTGGAGTGTTCGGCGAGGGGCAGAGACCCAGTACTTC. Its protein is CAWSVRRGAETQYF. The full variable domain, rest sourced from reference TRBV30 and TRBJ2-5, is SQTIHQWPATLVQPVGSPLSLECTVEGTSNPNLYWYRQAAGRGLQLLFYSVGIGQISSEVPQNLSASRPQDRQFILSSKKLLLSDSGFYLCAWSVRRGAETQYFGPGTRLLVL.

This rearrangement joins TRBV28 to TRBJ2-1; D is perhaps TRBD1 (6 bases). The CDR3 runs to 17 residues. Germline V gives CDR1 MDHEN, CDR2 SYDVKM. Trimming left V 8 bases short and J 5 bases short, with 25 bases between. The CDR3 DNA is TGTGCCAGCTACCTGGGTAGATGGACAGAGAAGAACAATGAGCAGTTCTTC. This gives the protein CASYLGRWTEKNNEQFF.

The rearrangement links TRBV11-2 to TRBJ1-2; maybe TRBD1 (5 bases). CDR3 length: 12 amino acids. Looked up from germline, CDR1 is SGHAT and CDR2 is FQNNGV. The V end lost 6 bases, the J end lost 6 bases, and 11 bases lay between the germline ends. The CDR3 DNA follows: TGTGCCAGCAGGGGACTCGGTAATGGCTACACCTTC. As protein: CASRGLGNGYTF.

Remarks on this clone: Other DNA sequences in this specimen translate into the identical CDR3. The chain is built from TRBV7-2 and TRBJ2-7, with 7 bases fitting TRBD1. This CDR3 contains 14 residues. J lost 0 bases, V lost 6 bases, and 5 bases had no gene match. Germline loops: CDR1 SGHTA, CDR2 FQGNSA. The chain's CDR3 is CASSPRQGSYEQYF. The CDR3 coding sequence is TGTGCCAGCAGTCCTAGACAGGGCTCCTACGAGCAGTACTTC.

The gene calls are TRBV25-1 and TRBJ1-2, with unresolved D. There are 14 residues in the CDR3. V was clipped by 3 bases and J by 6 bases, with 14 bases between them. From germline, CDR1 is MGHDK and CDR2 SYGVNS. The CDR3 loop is CASSDRARANGYTF. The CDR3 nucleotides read TGTGCCAGCAGTGATCGGGCGCGCGCCAATGGCTACACCTTC.

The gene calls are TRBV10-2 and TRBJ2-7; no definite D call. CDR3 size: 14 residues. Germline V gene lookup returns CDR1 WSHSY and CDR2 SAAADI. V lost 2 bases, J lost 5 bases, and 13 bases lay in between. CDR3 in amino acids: CASSERYYLDEQYF. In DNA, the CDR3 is TGCGCCAGCAGTGAGCGGTATTATTTAGACGAGCAGTACTTC.

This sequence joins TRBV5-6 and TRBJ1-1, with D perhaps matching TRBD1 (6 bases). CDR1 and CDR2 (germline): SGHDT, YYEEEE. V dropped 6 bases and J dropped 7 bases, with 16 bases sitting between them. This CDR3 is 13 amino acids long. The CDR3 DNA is TGTGCCAGCAAGTATACGGGGGGCTATGAAGCTTTCTTT. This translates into CASKYTGGYEAFF. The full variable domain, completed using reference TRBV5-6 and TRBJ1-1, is DAGVTQSPTHLIKTRGQQVTLRCSPKSGHDTVSWYQQALGQGPQFIFQYYEEEERQRGNFPDRFSGHQFPNYSSELNVNALLLGDSALYLCASKYTGGYEAFFGQGTRLTVV.

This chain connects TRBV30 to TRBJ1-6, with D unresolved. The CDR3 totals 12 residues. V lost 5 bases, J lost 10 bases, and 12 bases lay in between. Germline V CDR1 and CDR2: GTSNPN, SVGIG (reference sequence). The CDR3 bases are TGTGCCTGGTCCAACACTGGATCACCCCTCCACTTT. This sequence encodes CAWSNTGSPLHF.

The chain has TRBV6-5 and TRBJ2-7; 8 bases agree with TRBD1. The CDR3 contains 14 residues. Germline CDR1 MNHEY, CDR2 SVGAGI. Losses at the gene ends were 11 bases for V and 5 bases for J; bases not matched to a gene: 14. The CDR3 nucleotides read TGTGCCTCTAGAAGGGGACAGGTTACTAACGAGCAGTACTTC. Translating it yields CASRRGQVTNEQYF.

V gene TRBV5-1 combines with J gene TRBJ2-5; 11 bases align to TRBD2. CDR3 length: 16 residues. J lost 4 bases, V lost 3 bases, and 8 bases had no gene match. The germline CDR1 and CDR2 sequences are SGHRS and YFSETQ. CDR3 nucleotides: TGCGCCAGCAGCTCCCAACTAGCGGGGGCCGGAGAGACCCAGTACTTC. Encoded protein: CASSSQLAGAGETQYF.

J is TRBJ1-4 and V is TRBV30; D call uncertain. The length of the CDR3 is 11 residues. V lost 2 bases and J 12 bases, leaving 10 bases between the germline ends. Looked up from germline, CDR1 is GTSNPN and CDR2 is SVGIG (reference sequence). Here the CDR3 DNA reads TGTGCCTGGAGTTCATCGGTAGAACTGTTTTTT. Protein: CAWSSSVELFF.

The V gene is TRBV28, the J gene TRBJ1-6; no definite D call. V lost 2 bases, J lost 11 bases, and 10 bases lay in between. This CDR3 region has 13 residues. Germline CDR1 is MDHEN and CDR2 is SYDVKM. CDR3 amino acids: CASSLPFQAPLHF. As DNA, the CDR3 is TGTGCCAGCAGTTTACCATTCCAGGCACCCCTCCACTTT.

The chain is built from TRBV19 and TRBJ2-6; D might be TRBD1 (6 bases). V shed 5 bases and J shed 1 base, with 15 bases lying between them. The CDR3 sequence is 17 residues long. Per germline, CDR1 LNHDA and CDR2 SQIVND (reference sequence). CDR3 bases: TGTGCCAGTAGTTATCACAGGGACCTATCTGGGGCCAACGTCCTGACTTTC. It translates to CASSYHRDLSGANVLTF.

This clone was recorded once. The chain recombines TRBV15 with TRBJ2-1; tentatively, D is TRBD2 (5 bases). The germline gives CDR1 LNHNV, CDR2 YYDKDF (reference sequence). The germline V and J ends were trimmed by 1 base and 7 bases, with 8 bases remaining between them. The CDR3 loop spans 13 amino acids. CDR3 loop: CATSRVEGNEQFF. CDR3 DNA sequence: TGTGCCACCAGCAGAGTCGAGGGAAATGAGCAGTTCTTC.

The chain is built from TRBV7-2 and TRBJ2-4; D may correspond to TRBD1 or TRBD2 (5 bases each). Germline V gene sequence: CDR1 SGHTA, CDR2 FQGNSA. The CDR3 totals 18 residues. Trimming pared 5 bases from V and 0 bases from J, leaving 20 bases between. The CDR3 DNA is TGTGCCAGCAGCCCGAGCCCTGGGACCGCCGTAGCCAAAAACATTCAGTACTTC. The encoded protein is CASSPSPGTAVAKNIQYF.